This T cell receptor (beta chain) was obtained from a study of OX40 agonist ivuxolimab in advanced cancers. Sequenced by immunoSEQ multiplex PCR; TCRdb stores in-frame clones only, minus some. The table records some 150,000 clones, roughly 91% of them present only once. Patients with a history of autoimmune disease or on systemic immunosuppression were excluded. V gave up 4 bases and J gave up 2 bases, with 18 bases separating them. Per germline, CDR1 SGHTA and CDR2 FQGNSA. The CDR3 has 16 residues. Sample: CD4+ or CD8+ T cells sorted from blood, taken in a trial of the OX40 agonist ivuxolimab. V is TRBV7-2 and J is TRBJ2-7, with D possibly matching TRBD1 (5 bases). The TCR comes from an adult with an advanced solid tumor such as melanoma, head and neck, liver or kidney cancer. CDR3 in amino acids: CASSSRRWVGAYEQYF. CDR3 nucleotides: TGTGCCAGCAGCTCCCGACGGTGGGTAGGGGCCTACGAGCAGTACTTC.